The 2 T cell receptor beta chains reported below all come from one sample, sequenced in a study of T-cell reconstitution after alpha-beta-depleted transplantation in children. The TCRbeta library incorporated unique molecular identifiers. MiXCR, applied by TCRdb to the PCR reads, yields one record per CDR3 protein. The table includes about a million distinct CDR3 sequences, around 30% detected once. Material: PBMCs, mostly from graft donor cells, obtained 360 days after TCRalphabeta/CD19-depleted stem cell transplant. The receptor source for this set is a boy younger than two who had a stem cell transplant for SCID, so the T cells may come from the graft donor.

The chain has TRBV7-8 and TRBJ2-7; D call uncertain. Germline CDR1 SGHVS, CDR2 FQNEAQ. Trimming cost V 2 bases and J 3 bases, with 20 bases left between them. This CDR3 has 17 residues. CDR3 nucleotide sequence: TGTGCCAGCAGCTTAAGGTCTCAGTCAAGTCGGGTCTACGAGCAGTACTTC. Protein: CASSLRSQSSRVYEQYF.

In its sample, this clonotype was seen a few times. The chain recombines TRBV5-1 with TRBJ2-7; 7 positions match TRBD1. After removal of 0 bases from V and 5 bases from J, the junction contained 2 bases not matched to a gene. The CDR3 contains 13 residues. Germline CDR1 and CDR2: SGHRS and YFSETQ. The CDR3 loop is CASSLETGDEQYF. CDR3 DNA: TGCGCCAGCAGCTTGGAAACAGGGGACGAGCAGTACTTC.